A single sample gave rise to the 10 T cell receptor beta chains below, sequenced in a study of T cells after yellow fever vaccination. TCRdb re-derived calls from the 5' RACE reads in MiXCR, one entry per CDR3 protein. The table has 300,000 or so distinct CDR3 sequences, approximately 10% seen once. The starting material was CD4+ T cells sorted from PBMCs, obtained 5 days after the yellow fever booster vaccination. These receptors were obtained from a man between 18 and 35 years old who received the YFV17D yellow fever vaccine.

The chain uses TRBV23-1 and TRBJ1-5; D gene uncertain. TRBV23-1 is designated an ORF whose function remains uncertain. This CDR3 is 13 amino acids long. V lost 4 bases to trimming and J lost 7 bases, with 11 bases between them. The DNA for the CDR3 is TGCGCCAGCAGTCGAGAGCAGTTCCAGCCCCAGCATTTT. It is translated as CASSREQFQPQHF.

The chain recombines TRBV7-2 with TRBJ1-6, with 7 bases lining up with TRBD1. The CDR3 length is 12 residues. J lost 12 bases, V lost 5 bases, and 4 bases had no gene match. Per germline, CDR1 SGHTA and CDR2 FQGNSA. Written as DNA, the CDR3 is TGTGCCAGCAGCATCCAGGGGGGACCCCTCCACTTT. Translating gives CASSIQGGPLHF.

The genes are TRBV7-3 and TRBJ2-1; the match to TRBD1 covers 7 bases. Trimming at V came to 5 bases and at J to 9 bases, leaving 13 bases not matched to a gene. The CDR3 spans 15 residues. Germline V gene lookup returns CDR1 SGHTA and CDR2 FQGTGA. The CDR3 coding sequence is TGTGCCAGCAGCCTCAGACAGGGCCGATGGGGTGAGCAGTTCTTC. Protein: CASSLRQGRWGEQFF.

At least ten counts were recorded for this clonotype. The chain uses TRBV5-1 and TRBJ2-3; D gene ambiguous. Looked up from germline, CDR1 is SGHRS and CDR2 is YFSETQ. Deletions cut 2 bases from V and 2 bases from J, with 9 bases between. This CDR3 is built from 14 residues. The CDR3 bases are TGCGCCAGCAGCTTTGACGGACCCACAGATACGCAGTATTTT. Amino acid sequence: CASSFDGPTDTQYF.

This clonotype occurred a few times. The gene calls are TRBV3-1 and TRBJ1-6; no reliable D call. V lost 1 base and J lost 10, with 8 bases in between. The CDR3 runs 13 residues. Germline CDR1 and CDR2: LGHDT and YNNKEL (reference sequence). The CDR3, as DNA: TGTGCCAGCAGCCAAGTCCCGCCCTCACCCCTCCACTTT. This encodes CASSQVPPSPLHF.

The V call is TRBV6-5, the J call TRBJ1-5; D is ambiguous. The CDR3 contains 17 residues. V shed 5 bases and J shed 13 bases, with 30 bases lying between them. Germline loops: CDR1 MNHEY, CDR2 SVGAGI. Here the CDR3 DNA reads TGTGCCAGCAGTCGTAATCCCCATTCGGGGTGGCCGACAAAACAGCATTTT. Translation: CASSRNPHSGWPTKQHF.

The rearrangement uses TRBV9 and TRBJ1-4; 8 bases line up with TRBD1. The CDR3 runs 16 residues. Germline-derived CDR1 and CDR2 are SGDLS and YYNGEE. V trimming: 0 bases; J trimming: 8 bases; junction bases outside the gene matches: 9. CDR3 sequence: CASSVAAGGVYEKLFF. The CDR3, as DNA: TGTGCCAGCAGCGTAGCGGCAGGGGGCGTTTACGAAAAACTGTTTTTT.

This clonotype was seen more than once but under ten times. The rearrangement links TRBV7-3 to TRBJ2-2; TRBD1 is a possible D gene (5 bases). CDR1 and CDR2 (germline): SGHTA, FQGTGA. V lost 5 bases, J lost 2 bases, and 12 bases lay in between. The CDR3 is made up of 15 amino acids. CDR3 coding DNA: TGTGCCAGCAGCATGACTGGGGCTAACACCGGGGAGCTGTTTTTT. Its protein is CASSMTGANTGELFF.

The chain combines TRBV12-3 or TRBV12-4 with TRBJ2-5; 7 nucleotides agree with TRBD1. The CDR3 length is 14 residues. The ends lost 6 bases at V and 5 bases at J; junction bases unmatched: 9. The CDR3 DNA follows: TGTGCCAGCAGCCCACAGGGGCGGTGGGAGACCCAGTACTTC. It codes for CASSPQGRWETQYF.

This clonotype showed up many times. J is TRBJ2-2 and V is TRBV7-9; D not certain. V was shortened by 1 base and J by 5 bases, with 8 bases between the two germline ends. This CDR3 is built from 14 residues. Germline V gives CDR1 SEHNR, CDR2 FQNEAQ (reference sequence). The CDR3 nucleotides read TGTGCCAGCAGCTTAGTATCCGGAACCGGGGAGCTGTTTTTT. Encoded protein: CASSLVSGTGELFF.